The rows below give T cell receptor beta chains drawn from one sample of a study of blood T cell repertoires in COVID-19. Here immunoSEQ multiplex PCR was the method, and the copy in TCRdb shows in-frame clones only, minus some. The repertoire has fewer than 350,000 clones, less than 95% of them found once; the top ten carry approximately 3%. The source material was PBMCs or T cells enriched from blood (not recorded which). These receptor sequences come from a man aged 35 to 55 who had been exposed to COVID-19. Each CDR3 is given with its conserved first and last residue.

15 TRBJ2-7 TRBV19 CASSSLGTGVYEQYF
12 TRBJ1-2 TRBV11-2 CASSLTWDGYTF
14 TRBJ1-5 TRBV5-5 CASGTGGQGQPQHF
13 TRBJ2-1 TRBV6-5 CASLTVSYNEQFF
13 TRBJ1-1 TRBV2 CASSADRNTEAFF
14 TRBJ1-5 TRBV28 CASRGQGGSQPQHF
16 TRBJ2-3 TRBV9 CASSVGQAPRTDTQYF
13 TRBJ2-7 TRBV9 CASSAGLDYEQYF
14 TRBJ2-5 TRBV11-1 CASSLVEGVETQYF
15 TRBJ2-1 TRBV9 CASSVRGTGYNEQFF
15 TRBJ2-1 TRBV10-2 CASRPMGGSYNEQFF
13 TRBJ2-4 TRBV28 CASSPRGKNIQYF
15 TRBJ1-4 TRBV4-1 CASSQEGTPNEKLFF
16 TRBJ2-7 TRBV4-2 CASSQELAGGSYEQYF
17 TRBJ2-2 TRBV7-8 CASSLPRTSPNTGELFF
15 TRBJ1-1 TRBV5-1 CASSLGSRAYTEAFF
13 TRBJ1-2 TRBV5-8 CASSYTDRGGYTF
13 TRBJ2-7 TRBV6-5 CASSYDSSYEQYF
15 TRBJ1-1 TRBV3-1/TRBV3-2 CASSTTGTGNNEAFF
13 TRBJ1-1 TRBV28 CASIGALNTEAFF
17 TRBJ2-7 TRBV7-9 CASSPTLLAGPAYEQYF
14 TRBJ2-1 TRBV7-9 CASSFWDRYNEQFF